Listed below are T cell receptor beta chains from one sample, sequenced in a study of PD-L1 blockade in urothelial cancer. The data were produced by immunoSEQ multiplex PCR, yet TCRdb's version contains in-frame clones alone and is incomplete. This table holds over 40,000 clones, roughly four fifths found once. The specimen comprised PBMCs, sampled around atezolizumab (anti-PD-L1) treatment. The receptor set was obtained from a man between 65 and 85 years old with urothelial cancer. The CDR3 runs from the conserved cysteine through the conserved F or W. Fields, in order: V gene, D gene, J gene, clone size, CDR3 protein, CDR3 DNA. The D gene is left open where the match is weak. Clone size is not always given. Where it is, it says once, few, many or a class for expanded clones.

>TRBV9|-|TRBJ2-2|-
CASSVNRESATGELFF
TGTGCCAGCAGCGTGAACCGGGAATCGGCCACCGGGGAGCTGTTTTTT
>TRBV4-2|TRBD1|TRBJ2-2|-
CASSRTGDTGELFF
TGTGCCAGCAGCCGTACAGGGGACACCGGGGAGCTGTTTTTT
>TRBV10-3|-|TRBJ1-1|-
CAIQGSQNTEAFF
TGTGCCATCCAGGGGTCACAGAACACTGAAGCTTTCTTT
>TRBV28|TRBD1|TRBJ1-1|once
CASSPGGSNTEAFF
TGTGCCAGCAGTCCAGGGGGCTCGAACACTGAAGCTTTCTTT
>TRBV4-2|-|TRBJ1-1|-
CASSQDLRDTEAFF
TGTGCCAGCAGCCAAGATTTGAGAGACACTGAAGCTTTCTTT
>TRBV9|-|TRBJ2-2|-
CASSVVPDTNTGELFF
TGTGCCAGCAGCGTAGTGCCGGACACCAACACCGGGGAGCTGTTTTTT
>TRBV2|-|TRBJ2-7|-
CASSGGRGSYEQYF
TGTGCCAGCAGCGGGGGAAGAGGGAGCTACGAGCAGTACTTC
>TRBV7-3|TRBD2|TRBJ2-7|-
CASSLSSGRYEQYF
TGTGCCAGCAGCTTATCGAGCGGGAGGTACGAGCAGTACTTC
>TRBV6-1|-|TRBJ2-7|-
CASSDLWEEQYF
TGTGCCAGCAGTGACCTTTGGGAGGAGCAGTACTTC
>TRBV15|TRBD2|TRBJ2-7|-
CATSRAREGYEQYF
TGTGCCACCAGCAGAGCCAGGGAGGGTTACGAGCAGTACTTC
>TRBV29-1|-|TRBJ2-3|-
CSVLPADTQYF
TGCAGCGTTCTCCCTGCGGATACGCAGTATTTT
>TRBV9|TRBD2|TRBJ2-3|-
CASSPRLAGSPDTQYF
TGTGCCAGCAGCCCCCGACTAGCGGGGAGCCCAGATACGCAGTATTTT
>TRBV19|-|TRBJ2-7|-
CASSSQGGGNYEQYF
TGTGCCAGTAGTTCCCAGGGAGGAGGAAACTACGAGCAGTACTTC
>TRBV5-6|-|TRBJ1-2|-
CASSLGGGNYGYTF
TGTGCCAGCAGCTTGGGCGGGGGGAACTATGGCTACACCTTC
>TRBV28|TRBD1|TRBJ2-7|once
CASSTTGQGTVEQYF
TGTGCCAGCAGTACGACCGGACAGGGGACCGTCGAGCAGTACTTC
>TRBV2|-|TRBJ1-6|-
CASKAQEDYNSPLHF
TGTGCCAGCAAGGCCCAGGAGGATTATAATTCACCCCTCCATTTT
>TRBV5-6|TRBD1|TRBJ2-1|-
CASSSTGGSYNEQFF
TGTGCCAGCAGCTCGACAGGGGGATCCTACAATGAGCAGTTCTTC
>TRBV5-8|-|TRBJ1-1|-
CASSLNGGNTEAFF
TGTGCCAGCAGCCTAAATGGGGGCAACACTGAAGCTTTCTTT
>TRBV27|TRBD2|TRBJ2-3|-
CASSPRLAEGGTQYF
TGTGCCAGCAGTCCCCGACTAGCGGAAGGAGGTACGCAGTATTTT
>TRBV28|-|TRBJ1-1|-
CASAQREGRAFF
TGTGCCAGCGCCCAAAGGGAGGGGAGGGCTTTCTTT